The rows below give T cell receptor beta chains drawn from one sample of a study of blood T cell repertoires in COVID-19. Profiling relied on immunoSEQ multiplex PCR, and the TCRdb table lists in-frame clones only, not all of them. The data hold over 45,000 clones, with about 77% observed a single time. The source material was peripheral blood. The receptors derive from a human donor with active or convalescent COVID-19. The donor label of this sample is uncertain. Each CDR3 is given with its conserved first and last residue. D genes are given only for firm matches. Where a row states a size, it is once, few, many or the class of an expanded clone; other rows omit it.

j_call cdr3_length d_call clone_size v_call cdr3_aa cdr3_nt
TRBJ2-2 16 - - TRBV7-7 CASSLGSRPNTGELFF TGTGCCAGCAGCTTAGGGTCTAGGCCTAACACCGGGGAGCTGTTTTTT
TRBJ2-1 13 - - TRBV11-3 CASSLNRNNEQFF TGTGCCAGCAGCTTGAACAGAAACAATGAGCAGTTCTTC
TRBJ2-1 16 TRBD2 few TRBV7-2 CASSLQAGGSYNEQFF TGTGCCAGCAGCTTACAGGCGGGAGGCTCCTACAATGAGCAGTTCTTC
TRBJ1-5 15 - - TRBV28 CASTTQGSTNQPQHF TGTGCCAGCACTACCCAGGGTAGTACGAATCAGCCCCAGCATTTT
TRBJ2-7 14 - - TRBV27 CASSLYFTGYEQYF TGTGCCAGCAGTTTATACTTCACAGGCTACGAGCAGTACTTC
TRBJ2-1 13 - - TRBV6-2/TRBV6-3 CASSSSTSLEQFF TGTGCCAGCAGTTCCTCCACTAGCCTTGAGCAGTTCTTC
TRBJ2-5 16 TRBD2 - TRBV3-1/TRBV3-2 CASSQPLAGAKETQYF TGTGCCAGCAGCCAGCCTCTAGCGGGAGCGAAAGAGACCCAGTACTTC
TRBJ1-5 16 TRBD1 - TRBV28 CASRSTGWVSNQPQHF TGTGCCAGCAGGTCGACAGGGTGGGTAAGCAATCAGCCCCAGCATTTT
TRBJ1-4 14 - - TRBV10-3 CAISEEQVPEKLFF TGTGCCATCAGTGAGGAGCAGGTTCCGGAAAAACTGTTTTTT
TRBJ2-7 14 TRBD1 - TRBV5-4 CASSLEGAGYEQYF TGTGCCAGCAGCTTAGAGGGGGCTGGGTACGAGCAGTACTTC
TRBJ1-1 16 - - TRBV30 CAWSPLVVGARTEAFF TGTGCCTGGAGTCCCCTCGTCGTGGGGGCGCGCACTGAAGCTTTCTTT
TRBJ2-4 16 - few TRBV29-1 CSVEDLDRLAKNIQYF TGCAGCGTTGAAGATTTGGACAGATTAGCCAAAAACATTCAGTACTTC
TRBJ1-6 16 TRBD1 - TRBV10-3 CAIKTPDRGGNSPLHF TGTGCCATCAAAACCCCGGACAGGGGAGGAAATTCACCCCTCCACTTT
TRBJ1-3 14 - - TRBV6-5 CASTRALSGNTIYF TGTGCCAGCACCAGGGCCCTTTCTGGAAACACCATATATTTT
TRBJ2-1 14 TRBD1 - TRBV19 CASSRGTGYNEQFF TGTGCCAGTAGTAGAGGGACAGGTTACAATGAGCAGTTCTTC
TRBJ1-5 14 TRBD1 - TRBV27 CASKRTGVNQPQHF TGTGCCAGCAAACGGACAGGGGTCAATCAGCCCCAGCATTTT
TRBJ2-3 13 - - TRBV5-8 CASTPAGTDTQYF TGTGCCAGTACCCCGGCGGGGACAGATACGCAGTATTTT
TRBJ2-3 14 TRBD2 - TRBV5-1 CASSRTSGTDTQYF TGCGCCAGCAGTCGGACTAGCGGCACAGATACGCAGTATTTT
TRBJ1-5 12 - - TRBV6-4 CARDRGCQPQHF TGTGCCCGCGACCGGGGATGTCAGCCCCAGCATTTT
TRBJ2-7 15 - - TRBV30 CAQGTRLLPPYEQYF TGTGCCCAGGGGACAAGGCTCCTTCCGCCCTACGAGCAGTACTTC
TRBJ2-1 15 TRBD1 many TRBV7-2 CASSLGQGTGNEQFF TGTGCCAGCAGCCTAGGACAGGGGACGGGCAATGAGCAGTTCTTC
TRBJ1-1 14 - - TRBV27 CASSLDFVSTEAFF TGTGCCAGCAGTTTAGATTTCGTTAGCACTGAAGCTTTCTTT
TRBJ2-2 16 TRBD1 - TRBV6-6 CASSNRDRGNTGELFF TGTGCCAGCAGTAACCGGGACAGGGGGAACACCGGGGAGCTGTTTTTT
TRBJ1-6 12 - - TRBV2 CASSLRNSPLHF TGTGCCAGCAGCCTTAGAAATTCACCCCTCCACTTT
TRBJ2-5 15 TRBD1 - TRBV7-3 CASSLGTGQSETQYF TGTGCCAGCAGCCTCGGGACAGGGCAATCAGAGACCCAGTACTTC
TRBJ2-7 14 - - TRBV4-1 CASSQVAGYDEQYF TGCGCCAGCAGCCAAGTGGCCGGGTACGACGAGCAGTACTTC
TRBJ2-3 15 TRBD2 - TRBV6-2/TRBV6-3 CASSFGLAGVDTQYF TGTGCCAGCAGTTTCGGACTAGCGGGAGTAGATACGCAGTATTTT
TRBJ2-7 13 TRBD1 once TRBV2 CASNEGQIYEQYF TGTGCCAGCAATGAGGGACAGATCTACGAGCAGTACTTC
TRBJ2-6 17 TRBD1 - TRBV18 CASSPWDRDSGANVLTF TGTGCCAGCTCACCATGGGACAGGGACTCTGGGGCCAACGTCCTGACTTTC
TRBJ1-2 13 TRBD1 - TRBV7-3 CASSPGTGYGYTF TGTGCCAGCAGCCCCGGGACAGGCTATGGCTACACCTTC
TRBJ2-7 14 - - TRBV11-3 CASSPQRVSYEQYF TGTGCCAGCAGCCCACAGCGGGTCTCCTACGAGCAGTACTTC
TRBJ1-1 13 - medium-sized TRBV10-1 CASKSSPNTEAFF TGCGCCAGCAAATCGTCCCCGAACACTGAAGCTTTCTTT
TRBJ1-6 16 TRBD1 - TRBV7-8 CASRYGTGGFKSPLHF TGTGCCAGCAGATACGGGACAGGGGGTTTTAAATCACCCCTCCACTTT
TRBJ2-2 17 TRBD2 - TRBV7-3 CASSFLPGLANTGELFF TGTGCCAGCAGCTTCCTCCCGGGACTAGCGAACACCGGGGAGCTGTTTTTT
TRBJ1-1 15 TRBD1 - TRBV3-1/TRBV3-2 CASSQVTGGYTEAFF TGTGCCAGCAGCCAAGTAACAGGGGGCTACACTGAAGCTTTCTTT
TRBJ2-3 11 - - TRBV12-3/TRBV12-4 CASSFGDTQYF TGTGCCAGCAGTTTCGGAGATACGCAGTATTTT
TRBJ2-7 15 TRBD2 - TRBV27 CASSSRGGSNYEQYF TGTGCCAGCAGTTCTCGGGGGGGGTCTAACTACGAGCAGTACTTC
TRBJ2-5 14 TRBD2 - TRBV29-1 CSVPGHPGGETQYF TGCAGCGTCCCGGGACACCCGGGAGGGGAGACCCAGTACTTC
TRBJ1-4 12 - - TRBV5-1 CASSLDGEKLFF TGCGCCAGCAGCTTGGACGGTGAAAAACTGTTTTTT
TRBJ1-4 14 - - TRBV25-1 CASSEYGGREKLFF TGTGCCAGCAGTGAATATGGGGGGAGGGAAAAACTGTTTTTT
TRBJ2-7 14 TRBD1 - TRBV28 CASSTGTASYEQYF TGTGCCAGCAGCACCGGGACAGCCTCCTACGAGCAGTACTTC
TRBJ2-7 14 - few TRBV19 CASSPRVHSYEQYF TGTGCCAGTAGTCCCCGGGTACACTCCTACGAGCAGTACTTC
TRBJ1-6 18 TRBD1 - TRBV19 CASSTIRPQGSYNSPLHF TGTGCCAGTAGTACGATCCGACCACAGGGGTCCTATAATTCACCCCTCCACTTT
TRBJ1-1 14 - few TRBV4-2 CASSPLNRDTEAFF TGTGCCAGCAGCCCCCTCAACAGGGATACTGAAGCTTTCTTT
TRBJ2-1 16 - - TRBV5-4 CASSLGGGATYNEQFF TGTGCCAGCAGCTTGGGAGGGGGAGCCACCTACAATGAGCAGTTCTTC
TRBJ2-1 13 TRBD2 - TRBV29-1 CSVERLAVNEQFF TGCAGCGTCGAGAGACTAGCGGTCAATGAGCAGTTCTTC
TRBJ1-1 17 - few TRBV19 CASSMKGVATLNTEAFF TGTGCCAGTAGTATGAAGGGGGTCGCAACCTTGAACACTGAAGCTTTCTTT
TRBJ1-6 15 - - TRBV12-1 CASSFDRDGGSPLHF TGTGCCAGCAGCTTTGACAGGGACGGAGGTTCACCCCTCCACTTT